The T cell receptor (beta chain) described here comes from a study of T cell repertoires in cytomegalovirus infection. Study in general: Indications came from public TCR beta signatures; they pointed to CMV infection and to a matching HLA type. Study results and caveats: In two of eight donors, the top clonotype was HLA-C-restricted CMV-specific. Summed frequency of shared TCR beta families picked out CMV carriers who also had the relevant HLA.

TCRdb used MiXCR to reprocess the reads, holding one entry per CDR3 protein. The sample records 400,000 to 550,000 distinct CDR3 sequences, approximately 11% being singletons. A note on this clonotype: Antigen specificity is unknown.

The CDR3 has 14 amino acids. V dropped 6 bases and J dropped 2 bases, with 11 bases sitting between them. CDR1 LNHDA and CDR2 SQIVND come from the germline V gene (reference sequence). The chain combines TRBV19 with TRBJ2-4; no clear D gene. The sequence was obtained from a human donor in good health (CMV status not recorded). Some clones in this sample may be carry-over from other donors' samples. The sequencing input was PBMCs. In nucleotides, the CDR3 is TGTGCCAGTAGGCCCGGTAGCCCCAAAAACATTCAGTACTTC. It codes for CASRPGSPKNIQYF.